This TCR beta chain was obtained from a study of T cells and Merkel cell carcinoma outcomes. Measured with immunoSEQ multiplex PCR; TCRdb has only the in-frame clones, and not every one. The repertoire holds 11,000 to 15,000 clones, with around 90% as singletons. Germline V gives CDR1 LNHDA, CDR2 SQIVND (reference sequence). The CDR3 sequence is 14 residues long. This clone was detected only once. A read error may produce the germline difference seen at one junction end. The chain joins TRBV19 to TRBJ2-4; 10 bases align to TRBD1. This receptor was obtained from a human donor with Merkel cell carcinoma. Sequenced input: tumor tissue from Merkel cell carcinoma. In nucleotides, the CDR3 is TGTGCCAGTAGTACCCCGGGACAGGGGAACATTCAGTACTTT. Translating gives CASSTPGQGNIQYF.